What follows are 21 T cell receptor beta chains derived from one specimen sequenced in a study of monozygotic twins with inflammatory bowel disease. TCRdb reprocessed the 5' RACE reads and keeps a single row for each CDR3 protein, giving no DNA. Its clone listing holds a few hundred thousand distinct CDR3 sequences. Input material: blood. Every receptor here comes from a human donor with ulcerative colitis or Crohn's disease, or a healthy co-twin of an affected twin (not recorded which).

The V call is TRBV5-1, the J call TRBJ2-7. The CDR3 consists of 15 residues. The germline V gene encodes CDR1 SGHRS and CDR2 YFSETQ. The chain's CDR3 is CASSLVAGSSYEQYF.

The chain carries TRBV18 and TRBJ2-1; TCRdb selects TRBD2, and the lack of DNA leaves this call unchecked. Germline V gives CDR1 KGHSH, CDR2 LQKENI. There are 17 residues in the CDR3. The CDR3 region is CASSPRLSGGKDNEQFF.

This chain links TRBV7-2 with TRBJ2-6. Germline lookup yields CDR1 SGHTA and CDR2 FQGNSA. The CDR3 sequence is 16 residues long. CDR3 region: CASSSWTGPGANVLTF.

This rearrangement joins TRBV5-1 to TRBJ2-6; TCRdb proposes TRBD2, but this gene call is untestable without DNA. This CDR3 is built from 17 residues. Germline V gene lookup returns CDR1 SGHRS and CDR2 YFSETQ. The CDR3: CASTIRTANSGANVLTF.

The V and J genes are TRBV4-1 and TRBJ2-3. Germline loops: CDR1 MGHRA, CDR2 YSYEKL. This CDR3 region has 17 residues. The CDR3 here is CASSQDADRVRIDTQYF.

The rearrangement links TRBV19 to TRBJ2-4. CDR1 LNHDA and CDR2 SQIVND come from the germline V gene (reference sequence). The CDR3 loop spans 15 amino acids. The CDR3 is CASRTELLAKNMQYF.

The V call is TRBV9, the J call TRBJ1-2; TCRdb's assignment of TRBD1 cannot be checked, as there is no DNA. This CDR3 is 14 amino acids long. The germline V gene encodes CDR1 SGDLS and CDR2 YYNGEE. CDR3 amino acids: CASSVEQGNYGYTF.

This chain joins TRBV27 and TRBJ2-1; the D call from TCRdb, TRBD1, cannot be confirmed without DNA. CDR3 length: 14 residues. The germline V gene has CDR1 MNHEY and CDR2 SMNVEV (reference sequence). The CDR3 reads CASSLGGPYNEQFF.

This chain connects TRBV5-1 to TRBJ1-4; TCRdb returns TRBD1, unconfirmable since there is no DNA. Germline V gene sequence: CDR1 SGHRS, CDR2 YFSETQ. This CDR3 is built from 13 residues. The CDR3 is CASSSQGAEKLFF.

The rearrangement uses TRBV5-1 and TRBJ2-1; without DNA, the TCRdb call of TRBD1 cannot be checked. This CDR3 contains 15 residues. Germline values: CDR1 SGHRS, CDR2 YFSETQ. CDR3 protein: CASSPVAGGDHEQFF.

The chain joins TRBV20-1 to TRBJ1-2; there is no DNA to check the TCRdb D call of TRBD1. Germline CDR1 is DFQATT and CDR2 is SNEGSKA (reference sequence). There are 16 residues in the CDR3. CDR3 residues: CSATPGQGTKYYGYTF.

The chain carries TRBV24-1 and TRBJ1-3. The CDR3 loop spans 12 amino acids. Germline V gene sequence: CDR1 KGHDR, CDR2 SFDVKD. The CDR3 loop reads CATDGSGNTIYF.

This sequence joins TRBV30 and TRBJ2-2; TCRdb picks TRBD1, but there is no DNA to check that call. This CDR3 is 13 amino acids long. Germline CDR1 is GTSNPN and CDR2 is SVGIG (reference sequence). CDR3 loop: CAWKVTGIGELFF.

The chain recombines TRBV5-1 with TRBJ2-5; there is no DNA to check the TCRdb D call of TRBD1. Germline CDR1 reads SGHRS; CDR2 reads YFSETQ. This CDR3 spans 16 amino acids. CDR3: CASSPGPQTTGETQYF.

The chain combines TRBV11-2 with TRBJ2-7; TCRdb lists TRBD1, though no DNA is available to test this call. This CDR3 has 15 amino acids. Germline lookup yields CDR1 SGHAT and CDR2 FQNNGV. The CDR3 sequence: CASSLDFQGRYEQYF.

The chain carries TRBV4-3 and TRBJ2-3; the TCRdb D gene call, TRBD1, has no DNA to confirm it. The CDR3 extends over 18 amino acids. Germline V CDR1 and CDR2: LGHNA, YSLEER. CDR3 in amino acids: CASSQDGAGASSTDTQYF.

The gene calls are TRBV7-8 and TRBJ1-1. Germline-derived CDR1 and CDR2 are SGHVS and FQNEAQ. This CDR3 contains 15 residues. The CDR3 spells CASSSEAGRYTEAFF. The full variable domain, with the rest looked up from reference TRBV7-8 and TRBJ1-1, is GAGVSQSPRYKVAKRGQDVALRCDPISGHVSLFWYQQALGQGPEFLTYFQNEAQLDKSGLPSDRFFAERPEGSVSTLKIQRTQQEDSAVYLCASSSEAGRYTEAFFGQGTRLTVV.

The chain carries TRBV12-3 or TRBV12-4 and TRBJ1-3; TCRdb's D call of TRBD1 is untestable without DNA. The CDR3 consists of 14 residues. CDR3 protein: CASSVGGAGNTIYF.

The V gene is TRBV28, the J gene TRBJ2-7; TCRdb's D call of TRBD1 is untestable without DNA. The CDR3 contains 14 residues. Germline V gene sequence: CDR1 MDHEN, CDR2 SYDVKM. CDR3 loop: CASSFIGERYEQYF.

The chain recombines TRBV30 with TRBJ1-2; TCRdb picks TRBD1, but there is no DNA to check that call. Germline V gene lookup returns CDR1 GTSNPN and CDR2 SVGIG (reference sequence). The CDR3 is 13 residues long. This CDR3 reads CAWTDQGGYGYTF.

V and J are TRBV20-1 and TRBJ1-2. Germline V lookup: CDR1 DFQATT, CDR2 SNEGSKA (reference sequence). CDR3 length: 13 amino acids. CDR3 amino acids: CSASTRANYGYTF.